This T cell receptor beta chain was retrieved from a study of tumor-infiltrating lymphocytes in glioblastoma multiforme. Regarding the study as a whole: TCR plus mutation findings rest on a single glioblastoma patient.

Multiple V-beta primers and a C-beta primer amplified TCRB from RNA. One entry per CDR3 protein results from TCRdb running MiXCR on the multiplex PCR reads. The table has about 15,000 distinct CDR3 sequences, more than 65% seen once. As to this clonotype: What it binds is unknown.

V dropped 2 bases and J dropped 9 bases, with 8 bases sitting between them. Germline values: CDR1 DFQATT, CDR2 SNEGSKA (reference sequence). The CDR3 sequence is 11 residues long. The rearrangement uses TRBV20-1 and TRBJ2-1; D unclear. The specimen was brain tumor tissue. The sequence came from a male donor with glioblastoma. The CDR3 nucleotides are TGCAGTGCTAGACCCCTCTGTGAGCAGTTCTTC. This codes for CSARPLCEQFF.